Listed below are T cell receptor beta chains from one sample, sequenced in a study of cytomegalovirus exposure and HLA in healthy donors. Sequencing used immunoSEQ multiplex PCR; TCRdb keeps in-frame clones, though not all of them. The sample consists of approximately 89,000 clones, 76% of them appearing once. Sequencing was performed on PBMCs. These receptors were collected from a male donor in good health and CMV-seronegative. CDR3s include the opening cysteine and the closing phenylalanine or tryptophan. The order of the fields is V gene, J gene, D gene, clone size, CDR3 DNA, CDR3 protein. The D gene is left open where the match is weak. Clone size, where shown, is once, few, many, or a class for clones that have expanded.

TRBV6-1	TRBJ2-1	TRBD1	-	TGTGCCAGCCGGACAGGGGGGGACTCCTACAATGAGCAGTTCTTC	CASRTGGDSYNEQFF
TRBV7-8	TRBJ2-7	-	-	TGTGCCAGCAGCCTCGGAGGGTTGCCCTACGAGCAGTACTTC	CASSLGGLPYEQYF
TRBV11-3	TRBJ1-5	TRBD1	-	TGTGCCAGCAGCTGGAGGACAGGGGGCGTAGGAAATCAGCCCCAGCATTTT	CASSWRTGGVGNQPQHF
TRBV15	TRBJ2-7	-	-	TGTGCCACCAGCAGAGGGGTGGGGGCAGGACCTTACGAGCAGTACTTC	CATSRGVGAGPYEQYF
TRBV7-2	TRBJ1-5	TRBD1	-	TGTGCCAGCAGCATAGACAGGGTTCAGCCCCAGCATTTT	CASSIDRVQPQHF
TRBV7-9	TRBJ1-4	-	few	TGTGCCAGCAGCTTAGGACAGATTAATGAAAAACTGTTTTTT	CASSLGQINEKLFF
TRBV18	TRBJ2-5	TRBD2	-	TGTGCCAGCTCAGCAGCGGGACTAGCGGGGGAAGAGACCCAGTACTTC	CASSAAGLAGEETQYF
TRBV27	TRBJ1-1	TRBD1	-	TGTGCCAGCAGTCCGGACAGGGCGGGGGTCATTCGAACACCTGAAGCTTTCTTT	CASSPDRAGVIRTPEAFF
TRBV10-2	TRBJ1-4	TRBD1	-	TGCGCCAGCAGTGATTTTTGGGACAGGGAGAGGAGCCGTGAAAAACTGTTTTTT	CASSDFWDRERSREKLFF
TRBV18	TRBJ2-1	TRBD1	few	TGTGCCAGCTCATCCGGGACAGGGAAGAGAAGGGAGCAGTTCTTC	CASSSGTGKRREQFF
TRBV4-3	TRBJ2-1	TRBD1	-	TGCGCCAGCAGCCAGGGGGACAGCTACAATGAGCAGTTCTTC	CASSQGDSYNEQFF
TRBV9	TRBJ1-5	-	-	TGTGCCAGCAGCTTACGCCCAGGGGGCAATCAGCCCCAGCATTTT	CASSLRPGGNQPQHF
TRBV30	TRBJ1-5	TRBD1	-	TGTGCCTGGAGCGGGACAGGGGGCCGTTATCAGCCCCAGCATTTT	CAWSGTGGRYQPQHF
TRBV5-1	TRBJ1-1	-	-	TGCGCCAGCAGCTCACAGACAGGAAACACTGAAGCTTTCTTT	CASSSQTGNTEAFF
TRBV5-4	TRBJ2-1	-	few	TGTGCCAGCAGTTCACGGGTTTCTCTGAGTGAGCAGTTCTTC	CASSSRVSLSEQFF
TRBV6-5	TRBJ1-1	-	-	TGTGCCAGCAGATCCCAAGCCCCTGCTGGTGAAGCTTTCTTT	CASRSQAPAGEAFF
TRBV18	TRBJ2-7	-	few	TGTGCCAGCTCACTCCGGACACGTTCCTACGAGCAGTACTTC	CASSLRTRSYEQYF
TRBV7-2	TRBJ1-5	-	-	TGTGCCAGCAGCTTCACACGATATAGCAATCAGCCCCAGCATTTT	CASSFTRYSNQPQHF
TRBV30	TRBJ1-5	TRBD1	-	TGTGCCTGGAGTAGGGGACAGCCCAATCAGCCCCAGCATTTT	CAWSRGQPNQPQHF
TRBV6-1	TRBJ1-5	-	-	TGTGCCAGCAGTGACCAGAGCGGGGTCAATCAGCCCCAGCATTTT	CASSDQSGVNQPQHF
TRBV20-1	TRBJ1-4	-	-	TGCAGTGCTAGTATAAGGGGGAAACTGTTTTTT	CSASIRGKLFF
TRBV5-8	TRBJ1-2	-	-	TGTGCCAGCAGCTTGTTCTCCAACTGGGGCTACACCTTC	CASSLFSNWGYTF
TRBV19	TRBJ1-1	TRBD1	-	TGTGCCAGTAGTACCGACAGGGTCCTCGCAAGAGACACTGAAGCTTTCTTT	CASSTDRVLARDTEAFF
TRBV10-3	TRBJ2-7	TRBD2	-	TGTGCCACCCACCTAGCGGGCTCCTACGAGCAGTACTTC	CATHLAGSYEQYF
TRBV5-5	TRBJ2-3	-	few	TGTGCCAGCAGCAGAGAAGGGGGAAGGACAGATACGCAGTATTTT	CASSREGGRTDTQYF
TRBV28	TRBJ2-3	-	-	TGTGCCAGCAGTTCAAGACAGCCTAGAGGTACGCAGTATTTT	CASSSRQPRGTQYF
TRBV13	TRBJ1-1	-	-	TGTGCCAGCAGCTCTTCGCGCGAAGCTTTCTTT	CASSSSREAFF
TRBV5-1	TRBJ2-1	-	once	TGCGCCAGCAGCGTCCGCCTAGCACAAAGCTCCTACAATGAGCAGTTCTTC	CASSVRLAQSSYNEQFF
TRBV7-6	TRBJ1-1	-	few	TGTGCCAGCAGCTTAGGTACTGCCTACACTGAAGCTTTCTTT	CASSLGTAYTEAFF
TRBV5-4	TRBJ2-3	TRBD1	-	TGTGCCAGCAGCCAGGACAGGGTGAACACAGATACGCAGTATTTT	CASSQDRVNTDTQYF
TRBV5-1	TRBJ2-5	TRBD2	-	TGCGCCAGCAGCTTTACTAGCGGGAGGGGGCAAGAGACCCAGTACTTC	CASSFTSGRGQETQYF
TRBV5-1	TRBJ2-2	TRBD1	-	TGCGCCAGCAGCTTCGACAGGGCGAACACCGGGGAGCTGTTTTTT	CASSFDRANTGELFF
TRBV6-1	TRBJ1-2	TRBD1	-	TGTGCCAGCAGTGCCCTAGGACAGGGAGACGGCTACACCTTC	CASSALGQGDGYTF
TRBV2	TRBJ2-1	-	-	TGTGCCAGCAGTGCCGACAGTGATGAGCAGTTCTTC	CASSADSDEQFF
TRBV7-8	TRBJ2-1	TRBD2	-	TGTGCCAGCAGCCCGGGACTAGCGGGGAAGGAAGAGCAGTTCTTC	CASSPGLAGKEEQFF
TRBV7-2	TRBJ2-1	TRBD2	few	TGTGCCAGCAGCTTCCTAGCGGGAGAGTGGGCCTACAATGAGCAGTTCTTC	CASSFLAGEWAYNEQFF
TRBV18	TRBJ2-6	TRBD2	-	TGTGCCAGCTCACCCGCGGGGGTCCGGTCTGGGGCCAACGTCCTGACTTTC	CASSPAGVRSGANVLTF
TRBV28	TRBJ1-2	TRBD1	-	TGTGCCAGCAGTCTCCGAACAGGGGACAACTATGGCTACACCTTC	CASSLRTGDNYGYTF
TRBV7-9	TRBJ1-2	-	-	TGTGCCAGCAGCCCCCGGGACACCCGCCTGTATGGCTACACCTTC	CASSPRDTRLYGYTF
TRBV7-2	TRBJ1-1	TRBD1	-	TGTGCCAGCATCCCCCGGAACAGGGGAGGGAACACTGAAGCTTTCTTT	CASIPRNRGGNTEAFF
TRBV9	TRBJ2-2	-	-	TGTGCCAGCAGCGTATTCTCCGGGGAGCTGTTTTTT	CASSVFSGELFF
TRBV30	TRBJ2-1	-	-	TGTGCCTGGAGTAATCGGAGGGGCTCCTACAATGAGCAGTTCTTC	CAWSNRRGSYNEQFF
TRBV28	TRBJ2-3	-	-	TGTGCCAGCAGTCGGCCCGGGAACACAGATACGCAGTATTTT	CASSRPGNTDTQYF
TRBV6-1	TRBJ1-1	-	few	TGTGCCAGCAGGGCTACAGGTTACACTGAAGCTTTCTTT	CASRATGYTEAFF
TRBV20-1	TRBJ1-1	-	-	TGCAGTGCTGGGGAGACACGAGCTTTCTTT	CSAGETRAFF
TRBV7-2	TRBJ2-2	TRBD2	-	TGTGCCAGCAGCTTAGGAATTAGCGGGAGAGTCGGCACCGGGGAGCTGTTTTTT	CASSLGISGRVGTGELFF
TRBV9	TRBJ1-4	-	-	TGTGCCAGCAGCGTAAATTCCCAGGAAAAACTGTTTTTT	CASSVNSQEKLFF
TRBV5-1	TRBJ1-2	-	-	TGCGCCAGCAGCACTGGGGGGAAAGGCTACACCTTC	CASSTGGKGYTF
TRBV6-5	TRBJ2-1	-	few	TGTGCCAGCAGTTACGAGCAGGGGTCCTACAATGAGCAGTTCTTC	CASSYEQGSYNEQFF
TRBV6-6	TRBJ1-1	-	-	TGTGCCAGCAGTTACTCGTCACGGGAGACTGAAGCTTTCTTT	CASSYSSRETEAFF
TRBV29-1	TRBJ2-1	-	-	TGCAGCGTCGAGACACAGGGAAATGAGCAGTTCTTC	CSVETQGNEQFF
TRBV6-5	TRBJ2-7	TRBD1	-	TGTGCCAGCAGTTACACGGGGGACAGGGACGAGCAGTACTTC	CASSYTGDRDEQYF